This T cell receptor beta chain was captured by sequencing in a study of T cell repertoires in cytomegalovirus infection. Whole-study context: Evidence of both CMV infection and a matching HLA type came from public TCR beta signatures. Findings and limits, study-wide: Clonotypes of TCR beta that were HLA-C-restricted and CMV-specific dominated the ex vivo response.

This clonotype was observed many times. Its antigen is undetermined. Germline V gives CDR1 SGHNT, CDR2 YYREEE (reference sequence). V was pared by 0 bases and J by 3 bases, with 21 bases between. This CDR3 region has 18 residues. TCRdb reprocessed the reads with MiXCR, giving one entry per CDR3 protein. The table records around 530,000 distinct CDR3 sequences, about 17% of them present only once. The sequence was collected from a human donor in good health (CMV status not recorded). Some clones in this sample may be carry-over from other donors' samples. Sequencing was carried out using CD8+ T cells from PBMCs. The chain combines TRBV5-4 with TRBJ1-2; TRBD1 is a possible D gene (5 bases). The CDR3 bases are TGTGCCAGCAGCTTGGTCGGGCAGGGTGCGTTGGACTACTATGGCTACACCTTC. Its protein is CASSLVGQGALDYYGYTF. Variable domain in full (rest from reference TRBV5-4 and TRBJ1-2): ETGVTQSPTHLIKTRGQQVTLRCSSQSGHNTVSWYQQALGQGPQFIFQYYREEENGRGNFPPRFSGLQFPNYSSELNVNALELDDSALYLCASSLVGQGALDYYGYTFGSGTRLTVV.